Only one count was recorded for the clone carrying this TCR beta chain. The data belong to a study of blood T cell repertoires in COVID-19. Study information: The United States, Italy and Spain supplied acute and convalescent COVID-19 samples. The cDNA or gDNA used as material had been derived from T cells, B-cell-depleted T cells, or PBMCs.

As processed by the authors: Nucleated cell counts were estimated from reference gene primer amplification. Clones were sequenced by immunoSEQ multiplex PCR, and TCRdb holds only the in-frame ones, with some missing. For V, J and clone size, that table is used; D and trimming come from the DNA. Of under 350,000 clones in the sample, 85% are singletons; the top ten hold 7.2%. In germline, CDR1 is SQVTM, CDR2 ANQGSEA. Trimming took off 6 bases at V and 0 bases at J, with 11 bases between the two ends. The CDR3 runs to 14 residues. The specimen was peripheral blood. The receptor was isolated from a human donor in a cohort sampled during active COVID-19. This rearrangement joins TRBV29-1 to TRBJ2-2, with D uncertain. CDR3 in DNA: TGCAGCGTAGTGCACACAACGAACACCGGGGAGCTGTTTTTT. This sequence encodes CSVVHTTNTGELFF.